These 17 T cell receptor beta chains originate from one sample sequenced in a study of T-cell memory formation after mild COVID-19. Using its own MiXCR run on the 5' RACE reads, TCRdb lists one record per CDR3 protein. The profile shows 150,000 to 200,000 distinct CDR3 sequences, approximately 17% of them singletons. The sample taken for sequencing was PBMCs or a T cell subset sorted from them (not recorded which). The receptor source for this set is a man aged 18-30 years who had mild COVID-19 (a few samples of this study predate the infection). Cell type and time point are not known.

A few counts support this clonotype. V usage is TRBV6-1 and J usage is TRBJ2-3; 8 bases agree with TRBD2. V lost 10 bases, J lost 1 base, and 7 bases stayed unmatched. The CDR3 is 14 amino acids. Germline lookup yields CDR1 MNHNS and CDR2 SASEGT. CDR3 in amino acids: CATRIGGGTDTQYF. The CDR3 DNA is TGTGCCACCCGTATCGGGGGGGGCACAGATACGCAGTATTTT.

The V call is TRBV30, the J call TRBJ2-3; 8 bases are shared with TRBD2. J lost 7 bases, V lost 2 bases, and 8 bases had no gene match. The germline V gene has CDR1 GTSNPN and CDR2 SVGIG (reference sequence). This CDR3 is built from 14 residues. The DNA of the CDR3 is TGTGCCTGGAGTCTGGGCGGGGGGATGTATACGCAGTATTTT. This translates into CAWSLGGGMYTQYF.

The V call is TRBV7-2, the J call TRBJ1-2; 8 positions match TRBD1. The CDR3 spans 14 residues. Per the germline V gene, CDR1 is SGHTA and CDR2 is FQGNSA. Trimming at V came to 5 bases and at J to 7 bases, leaving 9 bases not matched to a gene. CDR3 coding DNA: TGTGCCAGCAGCATAGACAGGGGTCGAAGTGGCTACACCTTC. This gives the protein CASSIDRGRSGYTF.

The table lists this clonotype with many counts. The chain joins TRBV7-9 to TRBJ2-1, with 11 bases fitting TRBD2. Trimming cost V 5 bases and J 5 bases; bases outside gene matches: 8. The CDR3 totals 16 residues. Germline lookup yields CDR1 SEHNR and CDR2 FQNEAQ (reference sequence). The CDR3 DNA follows: TGTGCCAGCAGCGTACCTAGCGGGGGGCGACACAATGAGCAGTTCTTC. Residues: CASSVPSGGRHNEQFF.

The chain employs TRBV6-5 and TRBJ2-3; 13 positions agree with TRBD2. Germline assignment: CDR1 MNHEY and CDR2 SVGAGI. Trimming at V came to 6 bases and at J to 6 bases, leaving 6 bases not matched to a gene. The CDR3 covers 15 residues. CDR3 sequence reads: CASSLTTSGGDTQYF. CDR3 DNA: TGTGCCAGCAGCCTAACGACTAGCGGGGGGGATACGCAGTATTTT.

The rearrangement joins TRBV5-1 to TRBJ2-5; 9 bases align to TRBD1. Germline loops: CDR1 SGHRS, CDR2 YFSETQ. CDR3 length: 15 residues. Trimming took 1 base from V and 3 from J; bases not matched to a gene: 4. CDR3 nucleotide sequence: TGCGCCAGCAGCTTGTCCGGGACAGGGAAAGAGACCCAGTACTTC. Its protein product is CASSLSGTGKETQYF.

The chain links TRBV14 to TRBJ2-6, with 7 bases lining up with TRBD1. CDR1 and CDR2 from the germline V gene are SGHDN and FVKESK. Trimming took 1 base from V and 4 from J; bases not matched to a gene: 7. The CDR3 totals 17 residues. This CDR3 reads CASSQVEGAVGANVLTF. The DNA of the CDR3 is TGTGCCAGCAGCCAAGTTGAGGGGGCTGTCGGGGCCAACGTCCTGACTTTC.

The genes are TRBV12-3 or TRBV12-4 and TRBJ1-5; TRBD1 matches 8 bases. The CDR3 totals 14 residues. V shed 6 bases, J shed 7 bases, and the junction held 8 bases outside the gene matches. The CDR3 protein is CASSSQGAVQPQHF. DNA for the CDR3: TGTGCCAGCAGCAGTCAGGGGGCGGTCCAGCCCCAGCATTTT.

There are a few counts of this clonotype. The rearrangement uses TRBV7-2 and TRBJ2-2; tentatively, D is TRBD1 or TRBD2 (6 bases each). Trimming shortened V by 1 base and J by 5 bases, and 20 bases separated the two germline ends. The CDR3 is made up of 18 amino acids. The V gene's germline CDR1 is SGHTA and CDR2 FQGNSA. CDR3 residues: CASSLGGASWLGTGELFF. In nucleotides, the CDR3 is TGTGCCAGCAGCTTAGGGGGGGCTTCGTGGCTTGGGACCGGGGAGCTGTTTTTT.

In its sample, this clonotype was seen a few times. The J gene is TRBJ1-1, the V gene TRBV25-1, with TRBD1 matching 8 bases. V dropped 5 bases and J dropped 7; count of bases not matched to a gene: 9. Germline-derived CDR1 and CDR2 are MGHDK and SYGVNS. The CDR3 is 14 residues long. The CDR3 DNA reads TGTGCCAGCAGTACCGCTGACAGGGGCCTTGAAGCTTTCTTT. Translation: CASSTADRGLEAFF.

This clonotype has just a few counts. The chain recombines TRBV5-5 with TRBJ2-7; D is undetermined. Germline V gene data show CDR1 as SGHKS and CDR2 as YYEKEE (reference sequence). V lost 0 bases, J lost 0 bases, and 13 bases lay in between. This CDR3 is 16 amino acids long. The CDR3 loop is CASSLAIDTYSYEQYF. The CDR3 nucleotides are TGTGCCAGCAGCTTGGCCATAGACACTTACTCCTACGAGCAGTACTTC.

There are a few counts of this clonotype. The chain combines TRBV24-1 with TRBJ2-5, with D maybe TRBD1 (6 bases). This CDR3 is 14 amino acids long. The germline V gene has CDR1 KGHDR and CDR2 SFDVKD. V lost 4 bases and J lost 5, with 13 bases in between. The CDR3 sequence: CATSDPGETETQYF. The CDR3 DNA is TGTGCCACCAGTGACCCAGGGGAAACGGAGACCCAGTACTTC.

This chain links TRBV20-1 with TRBJ2-4; unclear D gene. Germline V gene lookup returns CDR1 DFQATT and CDR2 SNEGSKA (reference sequence). This CDR3 region has 15 residues. Between the trimmed V and J ends, which lost 1 base and 5 bases, there was a span of 15 bases. The CDR3 coding sequence is TGCAGTGCTAGAGCCGACACCGGGTTTCAAAACATTCAGTACTTC. It yields the protein CSARADTGFQNIQYF.

The table lists this clonotype with a few counts. This sequence joins TRBV12-3 or TRBV12-4 and TRBJ2-2; D unresolved. Trimming left V 6 bases short and J 6 bases short, with 11 bases between. The CDR3 sequence is 13 residues long. The CDR3 coding sequence is TGTGCCAGCAGAGCCTGGGGTCCCGGGGAGCTGTTTTTT. It yields the protein CASRAWGPGELFF.

This chain links TRBV12-3 or TRBV12-4 with TRBJ1-4; no definite D call. The CDR3 is 14 amino acids. Trimming shortened V by 3 bases and J by 5 bases, and 10 bases separated the two germline ends. The CDR3 is CASSFGVGNEKLFF. The CDR3 region has the DNA TGTGCCAGCAGTTTCGGGGTGGGGAATGAAAAACTGTTTTTT.

This rearrangement joins TRBV6-2 or TRBV6-3 to TRBJ2-1; D unclear. Germline CDR1 and CDR2: MNHEY and SVGEGT. V lost 2 bases and J lost 8, with 7 bases in between. The CDR3 consists of 12 residues. The CDR3 loop is CASSYRPDEQFF. CDR3 DNA: TGTGCCAGCAGTTACCGACCAGATGAGCAGTTCTTC.

Only a few counts were recorded for this clonotype. V usage is TRBV5-1 and J usage is TRBJ2-4; D perhaps matches TRBD1 (6 bases). V shed 0 bases and J shed 8 bases, with 15 bases lying between them. The germline CDR1 and CDR2 sequences are SGHRS and YFSETQ. This CDR3 has 15 residues. CDR3 amino acids: CASSLEGVRGDIQYF. CDR3 bases: TGCGCCAGCAGCTTGGAGGGGGTTCGGGGTGACATTCAGTACTTC.